This T cell receptor beta chain was profiled in a study of blood T cells in healthy people across ages. It was with a sample-barcoded 5' primer and a J-beta primer mix that a second PCR of about 6 to 12 cycles was run. TCRdb re-derived calls from the 5' RACE reads in MiXCR, one entry per CDR3 protein. This sample has 890,000 or so distinct CDR3 sequences, with around 68% found just once. From germline, CDR1 is PRHDT and CDR2 FYEKMQ (reference sequence). V was cut by 5 bases and J by 6 bases, with 8 bases left in between. The CDR3 sequence is 11 residues long. Each sample yielded at least 6 million isolated PBMCs.

This clonotype originated in a man younger than 45 in good health. The sample was blood. This chain uses TRBV13 with TRBJ2-7; D is unresolved. The CDR3 DNA reads as TGTGCCAGCAGCGGGGATCTCGAGCAGTACTTC. It codes for CASSGDLEQYF.